Listed below are T cell receptor beta chains from one sample, sequenced in a study of spatial heterogeneity in lung cancer. TCRdb fed the 5' RACE reads into MiXCR, producing one record per CDR3 protein. The sample consists of 110,000 or so distinct CDR3 sequences, 10% to 14% of them appearing once. Sequencing was performed on PBMCs, taken at follow-up. Every receptor here comes from a female donor with early-stage non-small cell lung cancer. Both conserved end residues are trimmed from each CDR3.

v_call: TRBV6-5
cdr3_aa: ASRRQNNSPLH

v_call: TRBV6-2/TRBV6-3
cdr3_aa: ASSHAIGQF

v_call: TRBV29-1
cdr3_aa: SVEHRVQETQY

v_call: TRBV30
cdr3_aa: AWSVQQKLF

v_call: TRBV3-1
cdr3_aa: ASSHGVDQPQH

v_call: TRBV24-1
cdr3_aa: ATSDSDIYEQY

v_call: TRBV6-1
cdr3_aa: ASREQVQPQH

v_call: TRBV4-2
cdr3_aa: ASSQDRPPKPGDT

v_call: TRBV7-9
cdr3_aa: ASSLRTAAEAF

v_call: TRBV27
cdr3_aa: ASSPLRQAAFAEQY

v_call: TRBV21-1
cdr3_aa: ASSKHGSYEQY

v_call: TRBV5-1
cdr3_aa: ASSGSGQHQETQY

v_call: TRBV30
cdr3_aa: AWILGGVLR

v_call: TRBV5-1
cdr3_aa: ASSLAGGEVGETQY

v_call: TRBV3-1
cdr3_aa: ASSQEAQGSPYEQY

v_call: TRBV27
cdr3_aa: ASSDRFSGPAKVETQY

v_call: TRBV20-1
cdr3_aa: SAAPGRLGYNEQF

v_call: TRBV20-1
cdr3_aa: SARVVLMTSGRRNEQF

v_call: TRBV29-1
cdr3_aa: SVQRDGSNTGELF

v_call: TRBV5-4
cdr3_aa: ASMDREGQADTQY

v_call: TRBV21-1
cdr3_aa: ASSKYQGDEKLF

v_call: TRBV7-2
cdr3_aa: ASSRAYGETQY

v_call: TRBV7-8
cdr3_aa: ATLEGTGSNQPQH

v_call: TRBV4-1
cdr3_aa: ASSLRTGGGETQY

v_call: TRBV6-5
cdr3_aa: ASSRRQVLAKNIQY

v_call: TRBV3-1
cdr3_aa: ASSSHADGTLRGYT

v_call: TRBV5-1
cdr3_aa: ASSPRTGTYEQY

v_call: TRBV12-3/TRBV12-4
cdr3_aa: ASSRTENTGELF

v_call: TRBV18
cdr3_aa: ASSPRQDYGYT

v_call: TRBV20-1
cdr3_aa: SAARHWAGSSLNEQF

v_call: TRBV7-9
cdr3_aa: ASNGGLGQPQH

v_call: TRBV19
cdr3_aa: ASSMWTTQY

v_call: TRBV2
cdr3_aa: ASSVIARRAGVGNEQF

v_call: TRBV21-1
cdr3_aa: ASRNRAGGIYNEQF

v_call: TRBV19
cdr3_aa: ASKGLGQLNTEAF

v_call: TRBV19
cdr3_aa: ASSITGGYSSSYNEQF

v_call: TRBV6-2/TRBV6-3
cdr3_aa: ASSYEQSNEKLF

v_call: TRBV15
cdr3_aa: ATSRESGVAFSYNEQF

v_call: TRBV6-2/TRBV6-3
cdr3_aa: ASSPGQGRTEAF

v_call: TRBV28
cdr3_aa: ASSPRDRGSNQPQH

v_call: TRBV7-9
cdr3_aa: ASSPLGTGELF

v_call: TRBV7-2
cdr3_aa: ASSSGQPNEKLF

v_call: TRBV5-5
cdr3_aa: ASSSHREYGYT

v_call: TRBV20-1
cdr3_aa: SARLNTEAF

v_call: TRBV7-8
cdr3_aa: ASSSPLTSGRPINEQF

v_call: TRBV7-9
cdr3_aa: ASSLEDSEAF

v_call: TRBV7-2
cdr3_aa: ASSSTGTVSTDTQY

v_call: TRBV9
cdr3_aa: ASSVDGKEQY

v_call: TRBV5-6
cdr3_aa: ASSSQGAGNYGYT

v_call: TRBV27
cdr3_aa: ASRQFDSSYGYT